One and the same sample provided the 15 T cell receptor beta chains below, sequenced in a study of beta chain features in type 1 diabetes. Overall study findings and caveats: Shortening of TCRB CDR3s, moderate but significant, appeared in all four CD4+ subsets of Type 1 diabetes patients.

No antigen has been assigned to these receptors. Investigators reverse transcribed all isolated RNA, so they sequenced expressed TCRB transcripts. Clones were sequenced by immunoSEQ multiplex PCR, and TCRdb holds only the in-frame ones, with some missing. Of about 160,000 clones listed, about 9% are singletons. Sequencing used central memory CD4+ T cells from blood. These TCRs come from a woman in her late teens or twenties with type 1 diabetes.

The CDR3 here is CASSRWWGSGDTQYF. For the CDR3, the DNA is TGTGCCAGTAGTCGTTGGTGGGGATCGGGGGATACGCAGTATTTT. The rearrangement links TRBV19 to TRBJ2-3, with D possibly matching TRBD2 (5 bases). The germline V and J ends were trimmed by 5 bases and 6 bases, with 18 bases remaining between them. The CDR3 length is 15 residues. From germline, CDR1 is LNHDA and CDR2 SQIVND (reference sequence).

The V call is TRBV30, the J call TRBJ1-4; TRBD1 matches at 7 bases. Per germline, CDR1 GTSNPN and CDR2 SVGIG (reference sequence). Germline trimming cut 8 bases from V and 8 bases from J; bases unmatched to any gene: 11. This CDR3 comprises 13 residues. CDR3 nucleotide sequence: TGTGCCGGAAACAGGGGAAGCCGAGAAAAACTGTTTTTT. Translating it yields CAGNRGSREKLFF.

Ten or more counts support this clone. This chain connects TRBV15 to TRBJ1-2; D unclear. Germline lookup yields CDR1 LNHNV and CDR2 YYDKDF (reference sequence). V gave up 0 bases and J gave up 7 bases, with 6 bases separating them. This CDR3 is 12 amino acids long. The CDR3 DNA is TGTGCCACCAGCAGAGATTCCGGTGGCTACACCTTC. It codes for CATSRDSGGYTF.

This clone turned up a few times. The chain is built from TRBV2 and TRBJ1-5, with 7 bases that match TRBD1. Germline V gives CDR1 SNHLY, CDR2 FYNNEI. This CDR3 comprises 14 residues. The J segment lost 3 bases and the V segment lost 3 bases, leaving 2 bases of the junction unmatched. The CDR3 DNA follows: TGTGCCAGCAGTGAGACAGGGAACAATCAGCCCCAGCATTTT. It codes for CASSETGNNQPQHF.

This clone was counted a few times. This specimen includes other DNA sequences encoding the same CDR3. This chain uses TRBV5-1 with TRBJ2-2, with 7 bases lining up with TRBD1. The CDR3 runs 15 residues. Germline V gives CDR1 SGHRS, CDR2 YFSETQ. V lost 0 bases, J lost 1 base, and 0 bases stayed unmatched. CDR3: CASSLGTGNTGELFF. CDR3 nucleotides: TGCGCCAGCAGCTTGGGGACAGGGAACACCGGGGAGCTGTTTTTT. The variable domain in full, completed from reference TRBV5-1 and TRBJ2-2, reads KAGVTQTPRYLIKTRGQQVTLSCSPISGHRSVSWYQQTPGQGLQFLFEYFSETQRNKGNFPGRFSGRQFSNSRSEMNVSTLELGDSALYLCASSLGTGNTGELFFGEGSRLTVL.

The sample holds a few counts of this clone. This sequence joins TRBV4-2 and TRBJ2-7; TRBD2 matches at 7 bases. The CDR3 is 15 amino acids. CDR1 is LGHNA and CDR2 is YNFKEQ in the germline V gene. J lost 3 bases, V lost 0 bases, and 5 bases had no gene match. The CDR3 here is CASSQEGWEGYEQYF. The DNA for the CDR3 is TGTGCCAGCAGCCAAGAAGGGTGGGAGGGCTACGAGCAGTACTTC.

The rearrangement joins TRBV20-1 to TRBJ2-1, with TRBD2 as a possible D gene (6 bases). Trimming cost V 3 bases and J 9 bases, with 9 bases left between them. The V gene's germline CDR1 is DFQATT and CDR2 SNEGSKA (reference sequence). This CDR3 spans 11 amino acids. The CDR3 reads CSASGGTEQFF. CDR3 bases: TGCAGTGCTAGTGGGGGGACTGAGCAGTTCTTC.

This clone turned up a few times. The chain uses TRBV11-2 and TRBJ2-7; unclear D gene. Trimming cost V 2 bases and J 3 bases, with 11 bases left between them. Germline loops: CDR1 SGHAT, CDR2 FQNNGV. This CDR3 contains 14 residues. CDR3 protein: CASSLSASFYEQYF. DNA of the CDR3: TGTGCCAGCAGCTTAAGTGCCAGTTTCTACGAGCAGTACTTC.

In its sample, this clone was seen a few times. The rearrangement links TRBV7-2 to TRBJ2-1, with 8 bases that match TRBD2. This CDR3 region has 15 residues. CDR1 is SGHTA, CDR2 FQGNSA, per germline. The V and J ends lost 1 base and 3 bases, in that order; junction bases with no gene match: 2. The DNA for the CDR3 is TGTGCCAGCAGCTTAGGGAGCGGGAGCTACAATGAGCAGTTCTTC. It is translated as CASSLGSGSYNEQFF.

The chain joins TRBV19 to TRBJ1-6; D not resolved. Looked up from germline, CDR1 is LNHDA and CDR2 is SQIVND (reference sequence). This CDR3 has 14 residues. Between the trimmed V and J ends, which lost 6 bases and 5 bases, there was a span of 11 bases. CDR3 nucleotide sequence: TGTGCCAGTAGACGAGGAGGGAATAATTCACCCCTCCACTTT. Its translation: CASRRGGNNSPLHF.

This clone was seen a few times. The chain is built from TRBV30 and TRBJ2-7; TRBD1 aligns across 9 bases. Germline lookup yields CDR1 GTSNPN and CDR2 SVGIG (reference sequence). V shed 3 bases and J 8 bases; nucleotides not matched to a gene: 14. The CDR3 sequence is 15 residues long. In DNA form, the CDR3 reads TGTGCCTGGAGCGCGGGGGACAGGGTCGGGATCAAGCAGTACTTC. Its translation is CAWSAGDRVGIKQYF. Full variable domain (remainder filled in from reference TRBV30 and TRBJ2-7): SQTIHQWPATLVQPVGSPLSLECTVEGTSNPNLYWYRQAAGRGLQLLFYSVGIGQISSEVPQNLSASRPQDRQFILSSKKLLLSDSGFYLCAWSAGDRVGIKQYFGPGTRLTVT.

This clone was picked up many times. This chain joins TRBV28 and TRBJ2-2; 8 bases line up with TRBD1. CDR3 length: 13 residues. The germline CDR1 and CDR2 sequences are MDHEN and SYDVKM. Germline trimming cut 5 bases from V and 7 bases from J; bases unmatched to any gene: 3. In DNA form, the CDR3 reads TGTGCCAGCAGTGACAGGGGTGGCGGGGAGCTGTTTTTT. Amino acid sequence: CASSDRGGGELFF.

This clone was found a few times. The V gene is TRBV19, the J gene TRBJ1-2, with D tentatively TRBD1 (5 bases). The CDR3 has 11 amino acids. Germline V gene lookup returns CDR1 LNHDA and CDR2 SQIVND (reference sequence). V was clipped by 7 bases and J by 9 bases, with 12 bases between them. CDR3 amino acids: CASIRGRRYTF. The CDR3 nucleotides read TGTGCCAGTATTAGGGGAAGACGCTACACCTTC.

This clone was observed a few times. The gene calls are TRBV2 and TRBJ2-7; TRBD2 might be the D (6 bases). CDR1 and CDR2 (germline): SNHLY, FYNNEI. The CDR3 contains 14 residues. V was trimmed by 0 bases and J by 6 bases, leaving 12 bases between them. This CDR3 reads CASSEAGGSSEQYF. Here the CDR3 DNA reads TGTGCCAGCAGTGAAGCCGGGGGTTCCAGCGAGCAGTACTTC.

The chain links TRBV6-1 to TRBJ2-5; TRBD2 matches at 13 bases. Germline V gives CDR1 MNHNS, CDR2 SASEGT. The CDR3 length is 15 residues. Trimming cost V 6 bases and J 1 base; bases outside gene matches: 2. The CDR3 loop reads CASRGLAGAQETQYF. The CDR3 coding sequence is TGTGCCAGCAGAGGACTAGCGGGGGCCCAAGAGACCCAGTACTTC.